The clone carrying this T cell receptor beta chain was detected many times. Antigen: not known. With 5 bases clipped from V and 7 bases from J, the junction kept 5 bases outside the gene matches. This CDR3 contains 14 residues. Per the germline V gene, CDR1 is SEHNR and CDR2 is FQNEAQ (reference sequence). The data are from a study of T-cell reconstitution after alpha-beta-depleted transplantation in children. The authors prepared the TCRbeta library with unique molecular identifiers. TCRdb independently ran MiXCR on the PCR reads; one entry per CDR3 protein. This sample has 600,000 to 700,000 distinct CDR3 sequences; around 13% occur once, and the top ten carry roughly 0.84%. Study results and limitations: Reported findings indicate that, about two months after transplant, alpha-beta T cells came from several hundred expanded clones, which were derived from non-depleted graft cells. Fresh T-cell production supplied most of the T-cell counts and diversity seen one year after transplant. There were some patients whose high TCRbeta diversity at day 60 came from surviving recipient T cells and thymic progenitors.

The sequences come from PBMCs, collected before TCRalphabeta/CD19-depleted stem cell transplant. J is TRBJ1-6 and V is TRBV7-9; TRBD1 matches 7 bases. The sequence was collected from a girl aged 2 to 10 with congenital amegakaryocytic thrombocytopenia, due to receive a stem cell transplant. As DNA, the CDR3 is TGTGCCAGCAGCGAGACAGGGATGAATTCACCCCTCCACTTT. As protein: CASSETGMNSPLHF.